Below, one T cell receptor (beta chain) is given with its context. Germline CDR1 is ENHRY and CDR2 is SYGVKD. The CDR3 spans 14 residues. The V gene lost 4 bases and the J gene lost 3 bases, with 12 bases spanning the gap. This sample was taken from a study of blood T cell repertoires in COVID-19. Study background: The study drew acute and convalescent COVID-19 samples from the United States, Italy and Spain. Sample material is recorded as cDNA or gDNA derived from T cells, B-cell-depleted T cells, or PBMCs.

Under the authors' procedure: By means of reference gene primer amplification, nucleated cell counts were estimated. Assay: immunoSEQ multiplex PCR; the TCRdb copy retains only in-frame clones and omits some. D and trimming were read from the DNA, whereas the V and J calls and clone size are those reported in that table. The table lists nearly 110,000 clones, roughly 84% of them singletons. The J gene is TRBJ1-2, the V gene TRBV10-3; a weak D match, TRBD1 (5 bases). The TCR comes from a human donor in a cohort sampled during active COVID-19. Sequenced: peripheral blood. CDR3 sequence: CAISGDSLDYGYTF. The CDR3 coding sequence is TGTGCCATCAGTGGAGACAGTCTTGACTATGGCTACACCTTC.